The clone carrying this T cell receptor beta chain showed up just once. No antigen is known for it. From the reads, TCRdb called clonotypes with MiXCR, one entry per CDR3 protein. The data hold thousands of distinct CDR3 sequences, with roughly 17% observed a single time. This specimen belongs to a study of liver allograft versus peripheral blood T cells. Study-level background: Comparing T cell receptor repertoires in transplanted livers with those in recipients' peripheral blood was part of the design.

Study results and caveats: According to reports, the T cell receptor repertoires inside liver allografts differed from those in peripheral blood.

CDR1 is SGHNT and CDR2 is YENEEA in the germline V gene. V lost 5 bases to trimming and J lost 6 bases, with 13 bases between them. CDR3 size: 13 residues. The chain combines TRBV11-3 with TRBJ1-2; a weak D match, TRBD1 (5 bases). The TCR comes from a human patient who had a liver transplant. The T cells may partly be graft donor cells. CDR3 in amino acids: CASSLGTFHGYTF. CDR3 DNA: TGTGCCAGCAGCCTCGGGACCTTCCATGGCTACACCTTC.